A single sample is the source of the 8 T cell receptor beta chains below, sequenced in a study of vaccination and CD4 T cells after COVID-19. These receptors are not linked to any known antigen. Described treatment: roughly ten-day PBMC culture with coronavirus spike peptide pools or control peptides (ViraFEST assay). Sequencing of DNA taken from cultured CD4+ T cells relied on the Oncomine TCR Beta short-read assay. One entry per CDR3 protein results from TCRdb running MiXCR on the PCR reads. This sample yields 10,000 to 15,000 distinct CDR3 sequences, of which around half are seen a single time; over 10% belongs to the top ten. The sequencing input was CD4+ T cells from blood, cultured in vitro. These receptor sequences come from a human donor who had recovered from COVID-19.

The genes are TRBV7-2 and TRBJ2-5; no firm D call. V was shortened by 1 base and J by 10 bases, with 16 bases between the two germline ends. Germline CDR1 is SGHTA and CDR2 is FQGNSA. There are 14 residues in the CDR3. Here the CDR3 DNA reads TGTGCCAGCAGCTTAGAAGACCCATTCTTGGGCCAGTACTTC. It encodes CASSLEDPFLGQYF.

This clonotype was detected only a few times. The chain couples TRBV19 to TRBJ1-5; 8 nucleotides line up with TRBD1. CDR3 length: 13 amino acids. The trim removed 6 bases at V and 9 bases at J, leaving 7 bases unmatched. Germline CDR1 and CDR2: LNHDA and SQIVND (reference sequence). The CDR3 here is CASRGTGSGPQHF. Written as DNA, the CDR3 is TGTGCCAGTAGAGGGACAGGTTCGGGGCCCCAGCATTTT.

The V gene is TRBV10-3, the J gene TRBJ1-2; D is unclear. The germline V gene has CDR1 ENHRY and CDR2 SYGVKD. CDR3 length equals 12 residues. The ends were cut back, 4 bases at V and 3 bases at J, with 6 bases in the middle. This chain's CDR3 is CAISAGDYGYTF. CDR3 bases: TGTGCCATCAGTGCCGGGGACTATGGCTACACCTTC.

This clonotype was seen more than once but under ten times. The V call is TRBV7-9, the J call TRBJ1-4; 10 bases align to TRBD1. The germline V gene has CDR1 SEHNR and CDR2 FQNEAQ (reference sequence). V dropped 5 bases and J dropped 5; count of bases not matched to a gene: 5. The CDR3 loop spans 15 amino acids. Here the CDR3 reads CASSPVTGGNEKLFF. The CDR3, as DNA: TGTGCCAGCAGCCCCGTGACAGGGGGCAATGAAAAACTGTTTTTT.

The chain has TRBV5-1 and TRBJ2-7; 7 bases fit TRBD1. Germline lookup yields CDR1 SGHRS and CDR2 YFSETQ. Trimming removed 0 bases from V and 3 bases from J; junction bases left unmatched: 12. This CDR3 contains 17 residues. The CDR3 spells CASSLGPWGQTYYEQYF. CDR3 DNA: TGCGCCAGCAGCTTGGGGCCGTGGGGACAGACTTACTACGAGCAGTACTTC.

The J gene is TRBJ1-6, the V gene TRBV20-1, with 7 nucleotides matching TRBD1. V dropped 4 bases and J dropped 5; count of bases not matched to a gene: 5. The CDR3 runs 14 residues. Germline values: CDR1 DFQATT, CDR2 SNEGSKA (reference sequence). DNA for the CDR3: TGCAGTGCTACCAGGGGGACGAATAATTCACCCCTCCACTTT. Protein product: CSATRGTNNSPLHF.

The chain employs TRBV10-3 and TRBJ1-1; D remains unclear. CDR3 size: 12 residues. Trimming left V 4 bases short and J 0 bases short, with 3 bases between. Germline assignment: CDR1 ENHRY and CDR2 SYGVKD. CDR3 DNA: TGTGCCATCAGTGCTGTGAACACTGAAGCTTTCTTT. This codes for CAISAVNTEAFF.

The chain recombines TRBV6-5 with TRBJ2-3, with 7 bases matching TRBD2. Losses at the gene ends were 0 bases for V and 2 bases for J; bases not matched to a gene: 8. The CDR3 is 17 amino acids. CDR1 and CDR2 (germline): MNHEY, SVGAGI. The CDR3 region has the DNA TGTGCCAGCAGTTACTCGGTGGCTAGCGGCAACACAGATACGCAGTATTTT. Translating it yields CASSYSVASGNTDTQYF.